A selection of T cell receptor beta chains follows, all from one sample in a study of radiotherapy plus CTLA-4 blockade in lung cancer. Libraries were prepared by immunoSEQ multiplex PCR; TCRdb keeps only in-frame clonotypes and omits some of them. Of about 73,000 clones listed, around 87% are singletons. Sequencing was performed on peripheral blood, taken from a patient treated with radiotherapy plus ipilimumab. Receptors were obtained from a human donor with non-small cell lung cancer that progressed on radiotherapy plus ipilimumab. CDR3s leave out the opening cysteine and the closing phenylalanine or tryptophan. Fields, in order: V gene, CDR3 length, J gene, CDR3 protein.

>TRBV7-9|10|TRBJ2-2
ASRAIVGELF
>TRBV7-3|13|TRBJ2-2
ASSPGTGETGELF
>TRBV28|14|TRBJ2-2
ASSFGGIANTGELF
>TRBV21-1|12|TRBJ1-2
ASANVGKDYGYT
>TRBV25-1|10|TRBJ1-2
ASSEQGSGYT
>TRBV7-3|12|TRBJ2-7
ASSPGAGTYEQY
>TRBV9|13|TRBJ2-3
ASSVALLAGDTQY
>TRBV5-4|14|TRBJ2-3
ASSKIYSGSTDTQY
>TRBV2|8|TRBJ2-1
ASSLDEQF
>TRBV13|14|NA
ASSKHGLPPGYEQY
>TRBV10-3|11|TRBJ1-2
AITGTPNYGYT
>TRBV30|12|TRBJ2-7
AWSVDQGGREQY
>TRBV4-2|14|TRBJ1-5
ASSQEGTGVNQPQH
>TRBV29-1|11|TRBJ1-1
SGGQGRSGEAF
>TRBV29-1|11|TRBJ2-5
SVKGGGRETQY
>TRBV30|14|TRBJ1-5
AWSVRGVPYNQPQH
>TRBV27|13|TRBJ2-1
ASSPAINHYNEQF
>TRBV9|13|TRBJ1-3
ASSERQTTGNTIY
>TRBV29-1|9|TRBJ2-2
SVEDTGELF
>TRBV2|15|TRBJ1-1
ASSKTPPGQGNTEAF
>TRBV18|13|TRBJ1-3
ASSPRGGSGNTIY
>TRBV4-2|14|TRBJ1-4
ASSQEAGQGAEKLF
>TRBV2|11|TRBJ2-2
ASSSGGTGELF
>TRBV28|13|TRBJ2-3
ASSLPGTSTDTQY
>TRBV2|9|TRBJ2-3
ASSGPDTQY
>TRBV11-2|11|TRBJ2-1
ASSSGSYNEQF
>TRBV28|13|TRBJ1-4
ASSLAQHFNEKLF
>TRBV12-5|10|TRBJ2-7
ASGLVLNEQY
>TRBV28|9|TRBJ1-1
ASNGNTEAF
>TRBV7-8|12|TRBJ2-2
ASSFRVSNGELF
>TRBV5-1|12|TRBJ1-1
ASSLSQGFTEAF
>TRBV7-9|13|TRBJ1-1
ASTQNWPPDTEAF
>TRBV28|12|TRBJ1-1
ASSFWRGNTEAF
>TRBV5-8|11|TRBJ2-1
ASILLAGVGQF
>TRBV15|16|TRBJ2-1
ATSDRGTSGRDNNEQF
>TRBV29-1|15|TRBJ1-4
SSPPGQAGCGTEKLF
>TRBV18|11|TRBJ2-7
ASSQGPSYEQY
>TRBV6-1|12|TRBJ2-1
ASMDRSSYNEQF
>TRBV7-9|12|TRBJ2-5
ASSFGLAQETQY
>TRBV12-1|11|TRBJ2-7
ASSLRTCYEQY
>TRBV7-9|12|TRBJ2-1
ASSLGTAGNEQF